This T cell receptor beta chain derives from a study of shared clonotypes between healthy human individuals. As for the study in general: CD4 naive and CD4 memory each took three plates per donor, while CD8 naive took two and CD8 memory one.

This CDR3 region has 13 residues. The germline CDR1 and CDR2 sequences are SGHAT and FQNNGV. The J segment lost 11 bases and the V segment lost 4 bases, leaving 10 bases of the junction unmatched. TCRdb's copy holds only in-frame clones and misses some; the assay was immunoSEQ multiplex PCR. The data show roughly 2.4 million clones, approximately 95% seen once. Every donor was a Caucasian adult from Nashville, Tennessee. Study findings and constraints: A reduction in generation probabilities was seen for non-shared clonotypes relative to those shared by all four donors.

In regard to this clone: Its antigen is unknown.

Sequenced material: naive CD4+ T cells sorted from blood. Sample subset: CD45RA+ positively selected. This chain links TRBV11-2 with TRBJ1-1; TRBD1 aligns across 7 bases. This TCR came from a man younger than 35 in good health. The DNA for the CDR3 is TGTGCCAGCAGCTCGACTCAGGGACAGAAGGCTTTCTTT. Its translation is CASSSTQGQKAFF.